This T cell receptor beta chain was recorded in a study of a mutant IDH1 vaccine in newly diagnosed glioma. Study in general: Treated patients had a mean age of 40.4 years and a roughly 60% male, around 40% female split. Patients had received radiotherapy, temozolomide, or both previously, most receiving both.

The sample's time point: baseline, week 1 (first vaccination visit). Treatment meaning: pre-vaccination baseline after standard-of-care therapy. Tumors from donors were new WHO grade 3 or 4 IDH1-mutant astrocytomas with ATRX loss. Assay: immunoSEQ multiplex PCR; the TCRdb copy retains only in-frame clones and omits some. Altogether roughly 68,000 clones are present, 75% to 85% being singletons, with the ten largest covering more than 8%. CDR1 GTSNPN and CDR2 SVGIG come from the germline V gene (reference sequence). The V end was cut by 2 bases, the J end by 4 bases, with 11 bases between. There are 13 residues in the CDR3.

The TCR comes from a man aged 50-59 years with glioma. This sequence joins TRBV30 and TRBJ1-1; D not resolved. Sample: PBMCs, taken from a glioma patient treated with radiotherapy, temozolomide or both. CDR3 nucleotide sequence: TGTGCCTGGAGTCCAAGTTCATCCACTGAAGCTTTCTTT. Translated: CAWSPSSSTEAFF.